This T cell receptor (beta chain) was retrieved from a study of early T cells in non-severe SARS-CoV-2 infection. The wider study: Bulk RNA taken from unsorted whole blood was sequenced, leaving chains unpaired. The study's findings and limits: Anti-spike CD8 responses were favored by VDJdb matching, which missed private and CD4 specificities.

Unique molecular identifiers were attached to individual cDNA molecules. TCRdb called the 5' RACE reads again in MiXCR, with one record for every CDR3 protein. Among some 30,000 distinct CDR3 sequences listed, 3.5% to 5.5% were seen once. This clonotype was seen more than once but under ten times. Its target is unknown. The CDR3 extends over 17 amino acids. Germline values: CDR1 LNHDA, CDR2 SQIVND (reference sequence). The V end was cut by 8 bases, the J end by 3 bases, with 22 bases between. The sample was whole blood, taken at baseline. The V call is TRBV19, the J call TRBJ2-2; perhaps D is TRBD1 or TRBD2 (5 bases each). This clonotype was obtained from an adult who was a healthcare worker with PCR-confirmed SARS-CoV-2 infection or an uninfected control (not recorded which). The CDR3 bases are TGTGCCAGTGGCAACTTGGGGACCAATAGGCACACCGGGGAGCTGTTTTTT. The encoded protein is CASGNLGTNRHTGELFF.